Sequencing of this T cell receptor beta chain was carried out in a study of T cells after yellow fever vaccination. Synthesis of TCR cDNA relied on 5'RACE template switching, which attached a universal primer site and UMIs. Each CDR3 protein is one row after TCRdb ran MiXCR on the 5' RACE reads. The sample lists 450,000 to 600,000 distinct CDR3 sequences, roughly 14% seen once, with over 12% in the top ten. Study-wide results and caveats: From the bulk population, abundant clonotypes could contaminate and appear within FACS-sorted repertoires.

J lost 4 bases, V lost 0 bases, and 5 bases had no gene match. Germline V gives CDR1 LGHNA, CDR2 YSLEER. The CDR3 sequence is 16 residues long. In this sample, this clonotype turned up a few times. Its cognate antigen is unknown. The source was PBMCs, collected on the day of the yellow fever booster vaccination. J is TRBJ2-5 and V is TRBV4-3; 10 bases align to TRBD2. The receptor was derived from a man aged 30 to 39 who received the YFV17D yellow fever vaccine. CDR3 coding DNA: TGCGCCAGCAGCCAAGAAATGGGACTAGCGTCAGAGACCCAGTACTTC. Translating gives CASSQEMGLASETQYF.